Sequencing of this T cell receptor beta chain was carried out in a study of PD-L1 blockade in urothelial cancer. Indicated time point: pretreatment peripheral blood. The CDR3 extends over 15 amino acids. V lost 6 bases to trimming and J lost 3 bases, with 14 bases between them. CDR1 is MDHEN and CDR2 is SYDVKM in the germline V gene. Method: immunoSEQ multiplex PCR; TCRdb's copy keeps in-frame clones and lacks some. This table holds tens of thousands of clones, roughly 80% found once. V gene TRBV28 combines with J gene TRBJ1-4, with D tentatively TRBD1 (6 bases). The specimen was PBMCs, collected around atezolizumab (anti-PD-L1) treatment. This clonotype was sampled from a man aged 35 to 55 with urothelial cancer. CDR3 protein: CASSTQGISNEKLFF. In nucleotides, the CDR3 is TGTGCCAGCAGCACTCAGGGGATTTCTAATGAAAAACTGTTTTTT.